The 23 T cell receptor beta chains presented below share a single source sample, sequenced in a study of T cell responses to AZD1222 COVID-19 vaccine. Profiled with immunoSEQ multiplex PCR; TCRdb holds only in-frame clones, not every one. The sample contains approximately 100,000 clones, roughly 90% of which appear only once. The source material was peripheral blood, sampled on day 0 of AZD1222 vaccination. The origin of the receptors is an adult in good health.

There are a few counts of this clone. The V call is TRBV19, the J call TRBJ1-2; TRBD1 aligns across 8 bases. The CDR3 extends over 14 amino acids. Germline V gene data show CDR1 as LNHDA and CDR2 as SQIVND (reference sequence). After removal of 4 bases from V and 4 bases from J, the junction contained 5 bases not matched to a gene. The CDR3 DNA reads as TGTGCCAGTAGTAGGGACAGGCCCTTCTATGGCTACACCTTC. Translated, it gives CASSRDRPFYGYTF.

The chain has TRBV27 and TRBJ1-1; weak D call: TRBD1 (5 bases). Germline loops: CDR1 MNHEY, CDR2 SMNVEV (reference sequence). V was trimmed by 3 bases and J by 0 bases, leaving 14 bases between them. The CDR3 is 16 residues long. The CDR3 bases are TGTGCCAGCAGTTTGGGGGGTCGACCGGTGAACACTGAAGCTTTCTTT. It yields the protein CASSLGGRPVNTEAFF.

The count of this clone is one. The CDR3 protein is CASRPAGAWGYGYTF. The CDR3 DNA reads TGTGCCAGCAGACCGGCGGGGGCCTGGGGCTATGGCTACACCTTC. The chain is built from TRBV5-8 and TRBJ1-2; D might be TRBD1 (6 bases). Trimming took off 5 bases at V and 4 bases at J, with 18 bases between the two ends. Germline V CDR1 and CDR2: SGHTS, YDEGEE. This CDR3 comprises 15 residues.

The J gene is TRBJ2-2, the V gene TRBV7-2, with 9 nucleotides matching TRBD1. The germline V gene has CDR1 SGHTA and CDR2 FQGNSA. The CDR3 loop spans 17 amino acids. V lost 5 bases, J lost 5 bases, and 12 bases stayed unmatched. Here the CDR3 DNA reads TGTGCCAGCAGCAGGAACCGGGACAGGGTCTTGACCGGGGAGCTGTTTTTT. Amino acids: CASSRNRDRVLTGELFF.

The V call is TRBV3-1 (or the pseudogene TRBV3-2), the J call TRBJ1-4; perhaps TRBD1 as D (5 bases). Germline V gene sequence: CDR1 LGHDT, CDR2 YNNKEL (reference sequence). There are 15 residues in the CDR3. V lost 5 bases to trimming and J lost 3 bases, with 13 bases between them. CDR3 loop: CASSDQGLSNEKLFF. CDR3 nucleotides: TGTGCCAGCAGCGATCAGGGATTATCTAATGAAAAACTGTTTTTT.

J is TRBJ1-2 and V is TRBV9; D is perhaps TRBD1 (5 bases). Germline V gives CDR1 SGDLS, CDR2 YYNGEE. Trimming cost V 7 bases and J 3 bases, with 10 bases left between them. The CDR3 has 12 residues. DNA of the CDR3: TGTGCCAGCGAACAGGAGGACTATGGCTACACCTTC. Residues: CASEQEDYGYTF.

The chain is built from TRBV6-2 or TRBV6-3 and TRBJ2-1, with no clear D. The V gene's germline CDR1 is MNHEY and CDR2 SVGEGT. V was pared by 2 bases and J by 4 bases, with 6 bases between. The CDR3 extends over 13 amino acids. CDR3 sequence (DNA): TGTGCCAGCAGTTACAACACATACAATGAGCAGTTCTTC. Protein: CASSYNTYNEQFF.

The chain uses TRBV27 and TRBJ2-4; 8 bases fit TRBD1. Germline V gene data show CDR1 as MNHEY and CDR2 as SMNVEV (reference sequence). This CDR3 region has 14 residues. With 4 bases clipped from V and 8 bases from J, the junction kept 7 bases outside the gene matches. In DNA, the CDR3 is TGTGCCAGCAGTTCCGTCGGACAGGGCGACATTCAGTACTTC. Translating it yields CASSSVGQGDIQYF.

The genes are TRBV7-8 and TRBJ1-1; D gene ambiguous. Trimming shortened V by 3 bases and J by 0 bases, and 11 bases separated the two germline ends. The CDR3 sequence is 15 residues long. Germline CDR1 SGHVS, CDR2 FQNEAQ. This chain's CDR3 is CASSFRAVVNTEAFF. In DNA, the CDR3 is TGTGCCAGCAGCTTTCGCGCGGTGGTGAACACTGAAGCTTTCTTT.

V is TRBV7-9 and J is TRBJ1-3, with D hard to call. The germline gives CDR1 SEHNR, CDR2 FQNEAQ (reference sequence). This CDR3 is 16 amino acids long. Trimming cost V 0 bases and J 4 bases, with 13 bases left between them. The CDR3 is CASSLARTSIGNTIYF. As DNA, the CDR3 is TGTGCCAGCAGCTTAGCGAGGACGTCTATCGGAAACACCATATATTTT.

This clone was picked up one time. The J gene is TRBJ2-6, the V gene TRBV30, with D uncertain. CDR1 is GTSNPN, CDR2 SVGIG, per germline (reference sequence). This CDR3 is built from 13 residues. Trimming took off 5 bases at V and 4 bases at J, with 9 bases between the two ends. The CDR3 DNA is TGTGCCTGGGGACGAGCCGGGGCCAACGTCCTGACTTTC. Protein product: CAWGRAGANVLTF.

The chain carries TRBV4-3 and TRBJ2-2, with D perhaps given as TRBD1 or TRBD2 (5 bases each). The CDR3 consists of 14 residues. The germline V gene encodes CDR1 LGHNA and CDR2 YSLEER. The V end was cut by 0 bases, the J end by 7 bases, with 9 bases between. CDR3 DNA: TGCGCCAGCAGCCAAGAGAGGGGTGTCGGGGAGCTGTTTTTT. It codes for CASSQERGVGELFF.

This chain uses TRBV10-3 with TRBJ2-6, with D perhaps TRBD1 (5 bases). The CDR3 contains 15 residues. Germline V CDR1 and CDR2: ENHRY, SYGVKD. Trimming removed 2 bases from V and 4 bases from J, with 9 bases in between. This CDR3 reads CAISEGAQGANVLTF. The DNA for the CDR3 is TGTGCCATCAGTGAGGGGGCGCAGGGGGCCAACGTCCTGACTTTC.

The chain is built from TRBV15 and TRBJ1-2; tentatively, D is TRBD1 (5 bases). Trimming shortened V by 0 bases and J by 6 bases, and 17 bases separated the two germline ends. This CDR3 has 16 amino acids. The germline V gene encodes CDR1 LNHNV and CDR2 YYDKDF (reference sequence). The CDR3 nucleotides are TGTGCCACCAGCAGAGATCGCGGGAGGGGCTCGGATGGCTACACCTTC. It translates to CATSRDRGRGSDGYTF.

This clone was observed once. The chain recombines TRBV5-4 with TRBJ1-1; tentatively, D is TRBD1 (5 bases). The V gene's germline CDR1 is SGHNT and CDR2 YYREEE (reference sequence). Trimming cost V 0 bases and J 0 bases, with 9 bases left between them. The CDR3 is 15 amino acids. CDR3 in amino acids: CASSLGPTVNTEAFF. For the CDR3, the DNA is TGTGCCAGCAGCTTGGGCCCGACAGTGAACACTGAAGCTTTCTTT.

This chain's CDR3 is CASSLEGDRHSYEQYF. In DNA, the CDR3 is TGTGCCAGCAGTTTAGAAGGGGACAGGCACTCCTACGAGCAGTACTTC. This sequence joins TRBV27 and TRBJ2-7; 8 bases agree with TRBD1. This CDR3 comprises 16 residues. Germline CDR1 and CDR2: MNHEY and SMNVEV (reference sequence). Trimming removed 2 bases from V and 0 bases from J; junction bases left unmatched: 6.

This chain connects TRBV6-1 to TRBJ1-6; D call uncertain. Germline V lookup: CDR1 MNHNS, CDR2 SASEGT. The length of the CDR3 is 12 residues. V shed 2 bases and J shed 11 bases, with 7 bases lying between them. DNA for the CDR3: TGTGCCAGCAGTGAATTGCGGGCACCCCTCCACTTT. Translated, it gives CASSELRAPLHF.

The chain combines TRBV9 with TRBJ2-1; D possibly uses TRBD1 or TRBD2 (6 bases each). CDR1 SGDLS and CDR2 YYNGEE come from the germline V gene. The CDR3 consists of 18 residues. V was shortened by 4 bases and J by 0 bases, with 20 bases between the two germline ends. CDR3 DNA sequence: TGTGCCAGCAGCCCCGGGGGCAGGGGCGCGAGCTCCTACAATGAGCAGTTCTTC. Translated, it gives CASSPGGRGASSYNEQFF.

There are a few counts of this clone. The chain recombines TRBV28 with TRBJ1-1; D is perhaps TRBD1 (5 bases). The CDR3 consists of 11 residues. V was shortened by 2 bases and J by 8 bases, with 6 bases between the two germline ends. CDR1 and CDR2 from the germline V gene are MDHEN and SYDVKM. CDR3 amino acids: CASSLGGEAFF. The CDR3 bases are TGTGCCAGCAGTTTAGGGGGAGAAGCTTTCTTT.

The chain uses TRBV7-6 and TRBJ2-7, with TRBD2 matching over 9 bases. V lost 4 bases to trimming and J lost 0 bases; unmatched junction nucleotides: 4. Germline-derived CDR1 and CDR2 are SGHVS and FNYEAQ. CDR3 length: 15 amino acids. The CDR3 is CASSSSGVLSYEQYF. The CDR3 coding sequence is TGTGCCAGCAGCTCTAGCGGGGTACTCTCCTACGAGCAGTACTTC. The complete variable domain, with remaining parts taken from reference TRBV7-6 and TRBJ2-7, reads GAGVSQSPRYKVTKRGQDVALRCDPISGHVSLYWYRQALGQGPEFLTYFNYEAQQDKSGLPNDRFSAERPEGSISTLTIQRTEQRDSAMYRCASSSSGVLSYEQYFGPGTRLTVT.

The chain combines TRBV9 with TRBJ1-1; no definite D call. The V and J ends lost 0 bases and 0 bases respectively, with 9 bases between them. The CDR3 runs to 15 residues. Germline-derived CDR1 and CDR2 are SGDLS and YYNGEE. The CDR3 is CASSVGWSMNTEAFF. In DNA, the CDR3 is TGTGCCAGCAGCGTAGGATGGAGTATGAACACTGAAGCTTTCTTT.

This clone was picked up one time. The chain employs TRBV5-1 and TRBJ1-6; D is possibly TRBD1 (6 bases). The CDR3 has 16 amino acids. Germline V gene data show CDR1 as SGHRS and CDR2 as YFSETQ. Trimming left V 0 bases short and J 7 bases short, with 14 bases between. The CDR3 DNA reads as TGCGCCAGCAGCTTGGGGCCGGGGGGCTACAATTCACCCCTCCACTTT. Protein sequence: CASSLGPGGYNSPLHF. Variable domain in full (rest from reference TRBV5-1 and TRBJ1-6): KAGVTQTPRYLIKTRGQQVTLSCSPISGHRSVSWYQQTPGQGLQFLFEYFSETQRNKGNFPGRFSGRQFSNSRSEMNVSTLELGDSALYLCASSLGPGGYNSPLHFGNGTRLTVT.

This chain joins TRBV29-1 and TRBJ2-4; perhaps TRBD2 as D (5 bases). Germline V gene sequence: CDR1 SQVTM, CDR2 ANQGSEA. V lost 7 bases and J 0 bases, leaving 10 bases between the germline ends. CDR3 length: 13 amino acids. The DNA for the CDR3 is TGCAGCGCAAGAGAGGGAGCCAAAAACATTCAGTACTTC. Translating it yields CSAREGAKNIQYF.